Each of the 3 T cell receptor beta chains below was sequenced from the same sample in a study of response to subunit inactivated influenza vaccine. From the RT-PCR reads, TCRdb called clonotypes with MiXCR, one entry per CDR3 protein. The table lists 500,000 or so distinct CDR3 sequences, approximately 9.9% of them singletons, with about an eighth in the top ten. Source: PBMCs from blood, taken about 40 days after vaccination. The receptor set was obtained from a man aged 50-59 years who received an inactivated influenza vaccine.

This clonotype appeared many times. The V gene is TRBV15, the J gene TRBJ2-3; perhaps TRBD2 as D (5 bases). This CDR3 spans 16 amino acids. The germline gives CDR1 LNHNV, CDR2 YYDKDF (reference sequence). The V gene lost 2 bases and the J gene lost 0 bases, with 12 bases spanning the gap. For the CDR3, the DNA is TGTGCCACCAGCAGAAGGGCTAGCCCGAGCACAGATACGCAGTATTTT. This codes for CATSRRASPSTDTQYF.

This clonotype was seen repeatedly, ten times or more. The rearrangement uses TRBV4-3 and TRBJ1-4, with D hard to call. V was cut by 0 bases and J by 0 bases, with 11 bases left in between. CDR1 is LGHNA, CDR2 YSLEER, per germline. The CDR3 covers 17 residues. CDR3 coding DNA: TGCGCCAGCAGCCAAGATTCTATCCACTCAACTAATGAAAAACTGTTTTTT. Residues: CASSQDSIHSTNEKLFF.

The rearrangement uses TRBV3-1 and TRBJ2-7; 14 nucleotides agree with TRBD2. Germline CDR1 reads LGHDT; CDR2 reads YNNKEL (reference sequence). There are 15 residues in the CDR3. With 4 bases clipped from V and 7 bases from J, the junction kept 6 bases outside the gene matches. CDR3 in DNA: TGTGCCAGCAGCCTGGGACTAGCGGGAGCGGGGGAGCAGTACTTC. Its translation is CASSLGLAGAGEQYF.